The T cell receptor (beta chain) under discussion was sequenced for a study of blood T cell repertoires in COVID-19. Per the authors' pipeline: Amplifying reference gene primers gave estimates of nucleated cell counts. The table came from immunoSEQ multiplex PCR; TCRdb's copy has only in-frame clones and leaves some out. The DNA gave D and trimming, while V, J and clone size come from that table. Of 130,000 to 150,000 clones in the sample, roughly 90% were seen once. V lost 2 bases and J 0 bases, leaving 11 bases between the germline ends. The CDR3 covers 15 residues. The germline gives CDR1 SGHDT, CDR2 YYEEEE. Donors were grouped by their self-reported clinical history.

The chain couples TRBV5-6 to TRBJ1-1, with D maybe TRBD1 (6 bases). Input material: PBMCs or T cells enriched from blood (not recorded which). The receptor was derived from a woman in her twenties or thirties with acute COVID-19. Written as DNA, the CDR3 is TGTGCCAGCAGCTTACTAGGGGGGGTGAACACTGAAGCTTTCTTT. Amino acid sequence: CASSLLGGVNTEAFF.